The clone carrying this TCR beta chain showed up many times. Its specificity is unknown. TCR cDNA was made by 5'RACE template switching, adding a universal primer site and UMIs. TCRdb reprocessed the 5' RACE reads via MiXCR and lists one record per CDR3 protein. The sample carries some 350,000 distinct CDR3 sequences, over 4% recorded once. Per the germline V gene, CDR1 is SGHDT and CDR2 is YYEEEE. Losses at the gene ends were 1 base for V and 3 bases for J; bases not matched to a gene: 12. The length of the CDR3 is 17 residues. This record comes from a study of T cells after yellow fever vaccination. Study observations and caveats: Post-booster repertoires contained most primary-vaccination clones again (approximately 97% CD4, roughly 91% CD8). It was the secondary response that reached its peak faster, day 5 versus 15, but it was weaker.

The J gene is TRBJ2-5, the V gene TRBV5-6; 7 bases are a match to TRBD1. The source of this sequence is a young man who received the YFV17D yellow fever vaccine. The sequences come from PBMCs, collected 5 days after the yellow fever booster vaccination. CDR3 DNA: TGTGCCAGCAGCTTGATAGAGGGACAGAGCTGGAAAGAGACCCAGTACTTC. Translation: CASSLIEGQSWKETQYF.